The 24 T cell receptor beta chains in this list originate from one sample, sequenced in a study of blood T cells in healthy people across ages. Primed by a sample-barcoded 5' primer and a J-beta primer mix, a second PCR proceeded for about 7 to 12 cycles. One entry per CDR3 protein results from TCRdb running MiXCR on the 5' RACE reads. The repertoire consists of 600,000 to 800,000 distinct CDR3 sequences, with more than 45% occurring once and the leading ten covering roughly 14%. The sequenced material came from blood. The receptors shown here come from a woman of 80 years or more in good health.

In its sample, this clonotype was seen a few times. The chain uses TRBV5-1 and TRBJ2-3; 10 bases are a match to TRBD2. Germline assignment: CDR1 SGHRS and CDR2 YFSETQ. V lost 4 bases to trimming and J lost 6 bases; unmatched junction nucleotides: 14. This CDR3 has 17 residues. CDR3 nucleotide sequence: TGCGCCAGCAGCCTGGATACTTTTGGGACTAGCGTTGATACGCAGTATTTT. It codes for CASSLDTFGTSVDTQYF.

The gene calls are TRBV29-1 and TRBJ2-1, with TRBD2 matching 11 bases. CDR1 and CDR2 (germline): SQVTM, ANQGSEA. This CDR3 has 14 residues. The trim removed 1 base at V and 8 bases at J, leaving 4 bases unmatched. In DNA, the CDR3 is TGCAGCGTTGAAGGTAGCGGGAGGGGGGATGAGCAGTTCTTC. Its protein is CSVEGSGRGDEQFF.

The DNA for the CDR3 is TGCAGTGCTAGTCCTTTCCAAACTAGTTCACCCCTCCACTTT. This sequence encodes CSASPFQTSSPLHF. The V gene is TRBV20-1, the J gene TRBJ1-6; no clear D gene. The germline V and J ends were trimmed by 3 bases and 9 bases, with 15 bases remaining between them. This CDR3 contains 14 residues. Germline V gene sequence: CDR1 DFQATT, CDR2 SNEGSKA (reference sequence).

The rearrangement uses TRBV12-3 or TRBV12-4 and TRBJ1-5; D gene uncertain. V gave up 1 base and J gave up 6 bases, with 7 bases separating them. This CDR3 region has 13 residues. For the CDR3, the DNA is TGTGCCAGCAGTTTAGGGACCGGTCAGCCCCAGCATTTT. It codes for CASSLGTGQPQHF.

Only a few counts were recorded for this clonotype. The chain has TRBV28 and TRBJ2-5; TRBD1 might be the D (6 bases). The length of the CDR3 is 15 residues. Germline V gives CDR1 MDHEN, CDR2 SYDVKM. The V end lost 2 bases, the J end lost 5 bases, and 15 bases lay between the germline ends. The CDR3 sequence is CASSLMGAQGETQYF. CDR3 coding DNA: TGTGCCAGCAGTTTAATGGGGGCGCAGGGGGAGACCCAGTACTTC. Using reference TRBV28 and TRBJ2-5 for the parts outside the CDR3, the full variable domain is DVKVTQSSRYLVKRTGEKVFLECVQDMDHENMFWYRQDPGLGLRLIYFSYDVKMKEKGDIPEGYSVSREKKERFSLILESASTNQTSMYLCASSLMGAQGETQYFGPGTRLLVL.

This clonotype showed up many times. The gene calls are TRBV25-1 and TRBJ2-3; the D call may be TRBD1 or TRBD2 (5 bases each). The CDR3 has 14 residues. Germline CDR1 is MGHDK and CDR2 is SYGVNS. V gave up 7 bases and J gave up 2 bases, with 13 bases separating them. The CDR3 nucleotides are TGTGCCAGCAACCCGATCGGGACCACAGATACGCAGTATTTT. It codes for CASNPIGTTDTQYF.

This clonotype was seen a single time. V usage is TRBV4-1 and J usage is TRBJ2-3; TRBD1 agrees at 9 bases. Per germline, CDR1 MGHRA and CDR2 YSYEKL. CDR3 length equals 15 residues. V dropped 1 base and J dropped 4; count of bases not matched to a gene: 3. The CDR3 region has the DNA TGCGCCAGCAGCCAAGCAACAGGGGGCCCAGATACGCAGTATTTT. Translating gives CASSQATGGPDTQYF.

This chain uses TRBV20-1 with TRBJ1-2; TRBD1 aligns across 7 bases. V shed 4 bases and J 6 bases; nucleotides not matched to a gene: 8. The CDR3 covers 13 residues. Germline loops: CDR1 DFQATT, CDR2 SNEGSKA (reference sequence). As DNA, the CDR3 is TGCAGTGCTAAAGACCGGACAGGAAATGGCTACACCTTC. Encoded protein: CSAKDRTGNGYTF.

The chain recombines TRBV12-3 or TRBV12-4 with TRBJ2-2; D is possibly TRBD1 (5 bases). The V end was cut by 0 bases, the J end by 7 bases, with 9 bases between. The CDR3 covers 14 residues. As DNA, the CDR3 is TGTGCCAGCAGTTTAGCCAGGGATCACGGGGAGCTGTTTTTT. Translating gives CASSLARDHGELFF.

This rearrangement joins TRBV12-5 to TRBJ2-7; the D gene could be TRBD1 or TRBD2 (5 bases each). The germline CDR1 and CDR2 sequences are LGHNT and FRNRAP. The CDR3 is 15 amino acids. Deletions cut 4 bases from V and 0 bases from J, with 13 bases between. CDR3 bases: TGTGCTAGTGGTTCGCCCTTTGGGACCTCCTACGAGCAGTACTTC. Protein: CASGSPFGTSYEQYF.

A remark on this clonotype: A much more abundant neighbour one base away suggests this may be a read error. The chain carries TRBV27 and TRBJ2-5; 9 nucleotides agree with TRBD2. Germline lookup yields CDR1 MNHEY and CDR2 SMNVEV (reference sequence). The CDR3 totals 13 residues. CDR3 DNA sequence: TGTGCCAGCAGCCTAGCGGGACAAGAGGCCCAGTACTTC. Amino acid sequence: CASSLAGQEAQYF.

About this clonotype: A read error is possible here, since a much larger clone lies one base away. The rearrangement uses TRBV29-1 and TRBJ2-3, with 11 bases that match TRBD2. The germline V gene has CDR1 SQVTM and CDR2 ANQGSEA. This CDR3 contains 13 residues. CDR3 in DNA: TGCGGCAGTGTCCCTAGCGGGGGGGATACGCAGTATTTT. This codes for CGSVPSGGDTQYF.

V is TRBV24-1 and J is TRBJ2-3; TRBD1 or TRBD2 may be the D gene (5 bases each). The CDR3 sequence is 17 residues long. Germline V lookup: CDR1 KGHDR, CDR2 SFDVKD. V was cut by 4 bases and J by 2 bases, with 18 bases left in between. For the CDR3, the DNA is TGTGCCACCAGTGACCTGAGGGGTCTTCAGAACACAGATACGCAGTATTTT. Translating it yields CATSDLRGLQNTDTQYF.

This clonotype was counted a single time. The CDR3 DNA reads TGTGCCAGCAGCCAAGATCAAGGGTGCACTGAAGCTTTCTTT. It is translated as CASSQDQGCTEAFF. The V gene is TRBV14, the J gene TRBJ1-1; no definite D call. The V end lost 0 bases, the J end lost 4 bases, and 9 bases lay between the germline ends. Germline V lookup: CDR1 SGHDN, CDR2 FVKESK. This CDR3 has 14 amino acids.

The sample holds a few counts of this clonotype. This chain links TRBV7-9 with TRBJ1-1; 10 nucleotides agree with TRBD1. Trimming removed 7 bases from V and 6 bases from J; junction bases left unmatched: 17. Germline-derived CDR1 and CDR2 are SEHNR and FQNEAQ (reference sequence). The CDR3 is made up of 17 amino acids. CDR3 sequence (DNA): TGTGCCAGCACCTTTAGGGGGACAGGGGTCAGAAGGGCTGAAGCTTTCTTT. As protein: CASTFRGTGVRRAEAFF.

The sample holds many counts of this clonotype. CDR3 region: CASSFLSLYVLTF. Here the CDR3 DNA reads TGTGCCAGCAGTTTCCTCTCCCTCTACGTCCTGACTTTC. V usage is TRBV12-3 or TRBV12-4 and J usage is TRBJ2-6; D gene ambiguous. The CDR3 loop spans 13 amino acids. Deletions cut 3 bases from V and 11 bases from J, with 11 bases between.

Comments on this clonotype: A much larger clone sits a single nucleotide away, making a read error possible. V usage is TRBV20-1 and J usage is TRBJ2-3; D tentatively reads TRBD1 or TRBD2 (5 bases each). Germline V gives CDR1 DFQATT, CDR2 SNEGSKA (reference sequence). CDR3 size: 13 residues. The V and J ends lost 6 bases and 7 bases respectively, with 17 bases between them. The CDR3 sequence: CSASPGRTHTQYF. For the CDR3, the DNA is TGCAGTGCAAGTCCGGGACGAACTCATACGCAGTATTTT.

As regards this clonotype: Just one base apart from a much larger clone, this may be a read error. The chain links TRBV29-1 to TRBJ2-7; tentative D call: TRBD1 (6 bases). The J call is uncertain, as TRBJ2-5 better fits the DNA end. CDR3 size: 11 residues. Germline values: CDR1 SQVTM, CDR2 ANQGSEA. Here the CDR3 DNA reads TGCAGCGTTGAAGCGACAGGGACCCAGTACTTC. Translation gives CSVEATGTQYF.

The rearrangement joins TRBV28 to TRBJ2-1; 10 positions agree with TRBD1. Germline V gives CDR1 MDHEN, CDR2 SYDVKM. This CDR3 has 15 residues. The junction had 9 bases not matched to a gene; V was cut back by 7 bases and J by 6 bases. The CDR3 DNA reads TGTGCCAGCACCCAACCGGGACAGGGGTTCAATGAGCAGTTCTTC. Its translation is CASTQPGQGFNEQFF. Variable domain in full (rest from reference TRBV28 and TRBJ2-1): DVKVTQSSRYLVKRTGEKVFLECVQDMDHENMFWYRQDPGLGLRLIYFSYDVKMKEKGDIPEGYSVSREKKERFSLILESASTNQTSMYLCASTQPGQGFNEQFFGPGTRLTVL.

As for this clonotype: A single base separates this from a much larger clone, so it may be a read error. The V gene is TRBV10-3, the J gene TRBJ1-4; D may be TRBD1 (6 bases). This CDR3 is 15 amino acids long. Germline CDR1 and CDR2: ENHRY and SYGVKD. CDR3 in amino acids: CAISEQGPTSEKLFF. DNA of the CDR3: TGTGCCATCAGTGAACAGGGTCCAACTAGTGAAAAACTGTTTTTT.

This clonotype has just a few counts. The genes are TRBV6-5 and TRBJ1-5, with 9 bases identical to TRBD1. The CDR3 is 18 residues long. Germline assignment: CDR1 MNHEY and CDR2 SVGAGI. Losses at the gene ends were 0 bases for V and 4 bases for J; bases not matched to a gene: 10. CDR3 residues: CASSYSAHDRGVNQPQHF. CDR3 coding DNA: TGTGCCAGCAGTTACTCAGCCCATGACAGGGGGGTGAATCAGCCCCAGCATTTT.

This clonotype has a count of ten or more. J is TRBJ2-7 and V is TRBV30; D is undetermined. The CDR3 has 12 amino acids. The V gene's germline CDR1 is GTSNPN and CDR2 SVGIG (reference sequence). Trimming left V 4 bases short and J 0 bases short, with 7 bases between. CDR3 sequence (DNA): TGTGCCTGGACCACTGGCTCCTACGAGCAGTACTTC. The encoded protein is CAWTTGSYEQYF. Drawing the rest from reference TRBV30 and TRBJ2-7, the complete variable domain is SQTIHQWPATLVQPVGSPLSLECTVEGTSNPNLYWYRQAAGRGLQLLFYSVGIGQISSEVPQNLSASRPQDRQFILSSKKLLLSDSGFYLCAWTTGSYEQYFGPGTRLTVT.

Remarks on this clonotype: This clone may be a read error of a much larger clone one base away. This chain links TRBV7-8 with TRBJ2-3, with D perhaps TRBD2 (5 bases). Germline CDR1 SGHVS, CDR2 FQNEAQ. V gave up 4 bases and J gave up 1 base, with 12 bases separating them. CDR3 size: 15 residues. This CDR3 reads CASSSEGQGTDTQYF. The CDR3 DNA reads as TGTGCCAGCAGCTCCGAGGGCCAGGGCACAGATACGCAGTATTTT.

This clonotype was observed a few times. The rearrangement joins TRBV7-2 to TRBJ2-5; D is unclear. V lost 4 bases, J lost 5 bases, and 8 bases lay in between. The CDR3 is 12 residues long. Per germline, CDR1 SGHTA and CDR2 FQGNSA. This CDR3 is CASSSTRETQYF. In nucleotides, the CDR3 is TGTGCCAGCAGCTCCACCCGGGAGACCCAGTACTTC.